Below, 13 T cell receptor beta chains from the same sample are listed, as sequenced in a study of blood T cell repertoires in COVID-19. Assay used: immunoSEQ multiplex PCR; TCRdb lists only in-frame clones, some missing. The table includes 250,000 to 300,000 clones, around 90% detected once. Sequenced input: peripheral blood. The receptors stem from a woman in her 70s with COVID-19, enrolled during active disease.

The V and J genes are TRBV7-9 and TRBJ1-1; D is uncertain. There are 12 residues in the CDR3. Trimming took off 8 bases at V and 8 bases at J, with 15 bases between the two ends. Germline CDR1 reads SEHNR; CDR2 reads FQNEAQ (reference sequence). This CDR3 reads CASSPGPGEAFF. As DNA, the CDR3 is TGTGCCAGCTCCCCCGGCCCGGGAGAAGCTTTCTTT. Together with reference TRBV7-9 and TRBJ1-1, the CDR3 gives the full variable domain: DTGVSQNPRHKITKRGQNVTFRCDPISEHNRLYWYRQTLGQGPEFLTYFQNEAQLEKSRLLSDRFSAERPKGSFSTLEIQRTEQGDSAMYLCASSPGPGEAFFGQGTRLTVV.

The chain is built from TRBV24-1 and TRBJ1-1; 8 positions match TRBD1. V trimming: 3 bases; J trimming: 1 base; junction bases outside the gene matches: 3. The CDR3 runs 15 residues. Germline CDR1 KGHDR, CDR2 SFDVKD. The CDR3 spells CATSDDRGGNTEAFF. CDR3 bases: TGTGCCACCAGTGATGACAGGGGTGGGAACACTGAAGCTTTCTTT.

J is TRBJ2-2 and V is TRBV5-1, with 7 bases that match TRBD1. With 3 bases clipped from V and 6 bases from J, the junction kept 20 bases outside the gene matches. The V gene's germline CDR1 is SGHRS and CDR2 YFSETQ. The CDR3 is 19 residues long. CDR3 sequence (DNA): TGCGCCAGCAGCTCAGGACAGGCGTTGATTACCCTCGACCCCGGGGAGCTGTTTTTT. The encoded protein is CASSSGQALITLDPGELFF. Full variable domain (outside the CDR3, taken from reference TRBV5-1 and TRBJ2-2): KAGVTQTPRYLIKTRGQQVTLSCSPISGHRSVSWYQQTPGQGLQFLFEYFSETQRNKGNFPGRFSGRQFSNSRSEMNVSTLELGDSALYLCASSSGQALITLDPGELFFGEGSRLTVL.

The CDR3 here is CATSPRQGSNQPQHF. The CDR3, as DNA: TGTGCCACCTCACCGAGACAGGGTAGCAATCAGCCCCAGCATTTT. The chain couples TRBV24-1 to TRBJ1-5, with TRBD1 identical over 7 bases. Germline V gene sequence: CDR1 KGHDR, CDR2 SFDVKD. V shed 9 bases, J shed 0 bases, and the junction held 7 bases outside the gene matches. The CDR3 consists of 15 residues.

The V gene is TRBV11-2, the J gene TRBJ1-3, with D uncertain. V shed 0 bases and J shed 4 bases, with 7 bases lying between them. Germline values: CDR1 SGHAT, CDR2 FQNNGV. CDR3 length: 14 amino acids. The CDR3: CASSLDRNGNTIYF. In DNA form, the CDR3 reads TGTGCCAGCAGCTTAGACAGGAACGGAAACACCATATATTTT. The full variable domain, its missing parts supplied by reference TRBV11-2 and TRBJ1-3, is EAGVAQSPRYKIIEKRQSVAFWCNPISGHATLYWYQQILGQGPKLLIQFQNNGVVDDSQLPKDRFSAERLKGVDSTLKIQPAKLEDSAVYLCASSLDRNGNTIYFGEGSWLTVV.

The V call is TRBV28, the J call TRBJ1-1; D might be TRBD1 (5 bases). From germline, CDR1 is MDHEN and CDR2 SYDVKM. Trimming stripped 3 bases from V and 4 bases from J, with 12 bases between. The CDR3 is made up of 14 amino acids. The CDR3 region is CASSFGYRGTEAFF. The DNA of the CDR3 is TGTGCCAGCAGTTTTGGCTATAGGGGCACTGAAGCTTTCTTT.

The chain uses TRBV28 and TRBJ1-1, with unresolved D. CDR3 size: 12 residues. Germline CDR1 is MDHEN and CDR2 is SYDVKM. V was clipped by 6 bases and J by 7 bases, with 12 bases between them. CDR3 sequence (DNA): TGTGCCAGCAGGACCTCACACAGTGAAGCTTTCTTT. Translated: CASRTSHSEAFF.

This sequence joins TRBV6-5 and TRBJ1-1; a weak D match, TRBD1 (6 bases). Germline CDR1 reads MNHEY; CDR2 reads SVGAGI. Trimming removed 6 bases from V and 3 bases from J, with 14 bases in between. CDR3 length: 14 residues. The CDR3: CASRWGGRDTEAFF. Written as DNA, the CDR3 is TGTGCCAGCAGATGGGGGGGGCGAGACACTGAAGCTTTCTTT.

The rearrangement uses TRBV11-2 and TRBJ1-2, with D uncertain. The CDR3 covers 14 residues. V gave up 5 bases and J gave up 5 bases, with 15 bases separating them. CDR1 and CDR2 from the germline V gene are SGHAT and FQNNGV. The CDR3: CASSPIGGLYGYTF. Here the CDR3 DNA reads TGTGCCAGCAGCCCCATCGGAGGCTTGTATGGCTACACCTTC.

The chain couples TRBV12-3 or TRBV12-4 to TRBJ1-2; a possible D gene is TRBD1 (6 bases). The CDR3 is 13 amino acids. Deletions cut 5 bases from V and 2 bases from J, with 9 bases between. CDR3 coding DNA: TGTGCCAGCAGTCGGACAGTAAACTATGGCTACACCTTC. Protein product: CASSRTVNYGYTF.

V gene TRBV30 combines with J gene TRBJ1-5, with 10 bases matching TRBD1. The junction had 5 bases not matched to a gene; V was cut back by 3 bases and J by 3 bases. This CDR3 is built from 15 residues. The germline CDR1 and CDR2 sequences are GTSNPN and SVGIG (reference sequence). The CDR3 DNA reads TGTGCCTGGAGCGTTGGGACAGGGGACAATCAGCCCCAGCATTTT. It codes for CAWSVGTGDNQPQHF.

This clone showed up just a few times. The chain combines TRBV5-1 with TRBJ2-5, with TRBD1 matching 9 bases. Germline V gene data show CDR1 as SGHRS and CDR2 as YFSETQ. The junction had 5 bases not matched to a gene; V was cut back by 4 bases and J by 1 base. CDR3 length: 15 amino acids. The CDR3 nucleotides are TGCGCCAGCAGCCTTAGGGGACAGGGCCAAGAGACCCAGTACTTC. It encodes CASSLRGQGQETQYF.

The V and J genes are TRBV11-1 and TRBJ2-1; the D gene is possibly TRBD1 (6 bases). Germline V lookup: CDR1 SGHAT, CDR2 FQDESV (reference sequence). The CDR3 is made up of 15 amino acids. V shed 1 base and J shed 5 bases, with 12 bases lying between them. This CDR3 reads CASSLGGTPDNEQFF. The CDR3 DNA reads TGTGCCAGCAGCTTAGGTGGGACACCAGACAATGAGCAGTTCTTC.